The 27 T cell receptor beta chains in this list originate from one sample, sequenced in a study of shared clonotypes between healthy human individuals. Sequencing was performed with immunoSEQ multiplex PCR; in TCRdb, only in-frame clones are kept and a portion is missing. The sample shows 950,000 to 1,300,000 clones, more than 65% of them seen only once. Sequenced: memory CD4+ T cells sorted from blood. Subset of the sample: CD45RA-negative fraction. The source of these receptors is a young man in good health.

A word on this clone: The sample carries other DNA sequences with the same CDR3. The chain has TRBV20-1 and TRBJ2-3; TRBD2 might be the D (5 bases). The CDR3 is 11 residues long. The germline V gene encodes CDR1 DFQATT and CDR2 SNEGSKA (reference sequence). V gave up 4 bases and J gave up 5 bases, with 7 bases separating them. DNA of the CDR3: TGCAGTGCTACACGGGGAGATACGCAGTATTTT. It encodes CSATRGDTQYF.

In DNA, the CDR3 is TGCGCCAGCAGTTCTCAGGGCACCGGGGAGCTGTTTTTT. Its protein is CASSSQGTGELFF. The chain has TRBV10-2 and TRBJ2-2; the D gene is possibly TRBD1 (5 bases). The CDR3 is 13 residues long. Germline V lookup: CDR1 WSHSY, CDR2 SAAADI. Trimming removed 5 bases from V and 4 bases from J, with 8 bases in between.

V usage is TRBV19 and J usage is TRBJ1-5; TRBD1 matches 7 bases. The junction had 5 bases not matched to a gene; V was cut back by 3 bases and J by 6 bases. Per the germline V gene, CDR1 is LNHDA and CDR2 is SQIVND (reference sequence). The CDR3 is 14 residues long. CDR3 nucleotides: TGTGCCAGTAGTATTCTAGGGGGCAGTCAGCCCCAGCATTTT. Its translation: CASSILGGSQPQHF.

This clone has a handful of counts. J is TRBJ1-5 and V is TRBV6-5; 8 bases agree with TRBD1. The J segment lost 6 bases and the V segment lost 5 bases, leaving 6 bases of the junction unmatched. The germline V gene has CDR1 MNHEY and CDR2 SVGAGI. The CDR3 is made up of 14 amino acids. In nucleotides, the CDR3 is TGTGCCAGCAGTCAAGGACAGGGAAGTCAGCCCCAGCATTTT. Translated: CASSQGQGSQPQHF.

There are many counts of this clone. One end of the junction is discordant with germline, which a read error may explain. CDR3 loop: CASSFSSGFQETQYF. As DNA, the CDR3 is TGTGCTAGCAGCTTTTCTAGCGGGTTCCAAGAGACCCAGTACTTC. V and J are TRBV7-7 and TRBJ2-5, with 8 positions matching TRBD2. CDR1 and CDR2 from the germline V gene are SSHAT and FNYEAQ (reference sequence). This CDR3 region has 15 residues.

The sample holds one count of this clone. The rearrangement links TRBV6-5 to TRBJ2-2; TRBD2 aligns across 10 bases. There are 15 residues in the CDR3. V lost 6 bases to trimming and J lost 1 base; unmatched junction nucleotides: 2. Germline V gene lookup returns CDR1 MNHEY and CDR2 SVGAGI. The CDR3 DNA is TGTGCCAGCAGGATAGCGGGGGGGAACACCGGGGAGCTGTTTTTT. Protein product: CASRIAGGNTGELFF.

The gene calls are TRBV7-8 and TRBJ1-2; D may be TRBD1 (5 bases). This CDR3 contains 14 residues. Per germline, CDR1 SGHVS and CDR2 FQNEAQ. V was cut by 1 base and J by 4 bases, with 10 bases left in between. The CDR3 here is CASSLEGAGYGYTF. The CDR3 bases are TGTGCCAGCAGCTTAGAAGGGGCAGGCTATGGCTACACCTTC.

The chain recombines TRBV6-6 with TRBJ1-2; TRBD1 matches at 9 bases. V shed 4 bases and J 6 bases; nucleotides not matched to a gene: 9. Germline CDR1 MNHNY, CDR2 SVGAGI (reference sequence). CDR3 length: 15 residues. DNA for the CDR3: TGTGCCAGCAGTTTCCCGCGACAGGGGGATGATGGCTACACCTTC. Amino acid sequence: CASSFPRQGDDGYTF.

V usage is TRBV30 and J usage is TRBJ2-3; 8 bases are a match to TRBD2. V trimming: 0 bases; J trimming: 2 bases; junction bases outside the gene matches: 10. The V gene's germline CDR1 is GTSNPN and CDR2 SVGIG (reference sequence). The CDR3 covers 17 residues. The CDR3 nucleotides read TGTGCCTGGAGTGTACGGATGATAGCGGGGCACACAGATACGCAGTATTTT. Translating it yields CAWSVRMIAGHTDTQYF.

The CDR3 nucleotides are TGTGCCAGCAGTGATTGGACTAGCGTTAACACCGGGGAGCTGTTTTTT. This gives the protein CASSDWTSVNTGELFF. The rearrangement joins TRBV2 to TRBJ2-2; 9 bases align to TRBD2. Germline CDR1 is SNHLY and CDR2 is FYNNEI. V trimming: 3 bases; J trimming: 2 bases; junction bases outside the gene matches: 4. The CDR3 is made up of 16 amino acids. Full variable domain (outside the CDR3, taken from reference TRBV2 and TRBJ2-2): EPEVTQTPSHQVTQMGQEVILRCVPISNHLYFYWYRQILGQKVEFLVSFYNNEISEKSEIFDDQFSVERPDGSNFTLKIRSTKLEDSAMYFCASSDWTSVNTGELFFGEGSRLTVL.

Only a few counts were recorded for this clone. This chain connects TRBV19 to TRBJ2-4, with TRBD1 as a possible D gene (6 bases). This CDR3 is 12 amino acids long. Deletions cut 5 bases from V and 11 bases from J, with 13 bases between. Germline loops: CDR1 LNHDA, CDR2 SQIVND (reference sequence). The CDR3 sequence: CASSQQGEVQYF. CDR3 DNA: TGTGCCAGTAGTCAACAGGGAGAGGTTCAGTACTTC.

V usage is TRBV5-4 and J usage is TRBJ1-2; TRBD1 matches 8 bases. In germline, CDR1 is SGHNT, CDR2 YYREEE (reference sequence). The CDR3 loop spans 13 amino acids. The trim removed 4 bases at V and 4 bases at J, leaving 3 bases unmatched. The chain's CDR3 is CASSAGQAYGYTF. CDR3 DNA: TGTGCCAGCAGCGCGGGACAGGCCTATGGCTACACCTTC.

CDR3 sequence: CASKPLQGAYNEQFF. The CDR3 DNA reads TGTGCCAGCAAACCCCTTCAGGGGGCTTACAATGAGCAGTTCTTC. The chain carries TRBV6-7 and TRBJ2-1; 8 nucleotides align to TRBD1. TRBV6-7 carries the ORF label, with uncertain function. The CDR3 is made up of 15 amino acids. V lost 7 bases, J lost 4 bases, and 9 bases stayed unmatched.

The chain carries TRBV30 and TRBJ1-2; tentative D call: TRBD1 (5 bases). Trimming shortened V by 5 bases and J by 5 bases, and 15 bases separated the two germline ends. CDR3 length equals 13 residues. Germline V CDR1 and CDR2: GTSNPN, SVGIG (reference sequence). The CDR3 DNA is TGTGCCTGGGGGGCCTGGAGGGAGTATGGCTACACCTTC. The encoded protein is CAWGAWREYGYTF.

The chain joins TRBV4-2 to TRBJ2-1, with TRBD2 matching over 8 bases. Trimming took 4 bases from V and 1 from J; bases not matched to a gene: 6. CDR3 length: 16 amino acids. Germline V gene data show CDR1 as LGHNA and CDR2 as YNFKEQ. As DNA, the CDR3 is TGTGCCAGCAGCCGAGAGGGACTAGAATCCTACAATGAGCAGTTCTTC. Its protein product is CASSREGLESYNEQFF.

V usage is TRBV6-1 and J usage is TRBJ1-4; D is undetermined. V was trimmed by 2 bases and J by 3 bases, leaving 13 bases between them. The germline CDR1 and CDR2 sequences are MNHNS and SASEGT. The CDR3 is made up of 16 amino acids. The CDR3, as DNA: TGTGCCAGCAGTGAATCCCGGTGGACGTCTAATGAAAAACTGTTTTTT. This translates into CASSESRWTSNEKLFF.

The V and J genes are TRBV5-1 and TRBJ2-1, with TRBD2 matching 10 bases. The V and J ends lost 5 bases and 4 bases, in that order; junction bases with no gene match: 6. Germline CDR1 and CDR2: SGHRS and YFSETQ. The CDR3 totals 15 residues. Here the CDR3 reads CASRGGTSDYNEQFF. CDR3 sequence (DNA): TGCGCCAGCAGAGGGGGGACTAGCGATTACAATGAGCAGTTCTTC. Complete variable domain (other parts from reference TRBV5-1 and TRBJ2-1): KAGVTQTPRYLIKTRGQQVTLSCSPISGHRSVSWYQQTPGQGLQFLFEYFSETQRNKGNFPGRFSGRQFSNSRSEMNVSTLELGDSALYLCASRGGTSDYNEQFFGPGTRLTVL.

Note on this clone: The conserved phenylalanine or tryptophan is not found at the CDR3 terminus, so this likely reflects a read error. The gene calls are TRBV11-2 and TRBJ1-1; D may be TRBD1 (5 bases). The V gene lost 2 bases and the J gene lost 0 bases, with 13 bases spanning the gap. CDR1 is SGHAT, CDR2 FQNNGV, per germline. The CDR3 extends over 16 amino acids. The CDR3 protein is CASSLRFGTVNTEAFI. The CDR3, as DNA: TGTGCCAGCAGCTTAAGGTTCGGGACGGTGAACACTGAAGCTTTCATT.

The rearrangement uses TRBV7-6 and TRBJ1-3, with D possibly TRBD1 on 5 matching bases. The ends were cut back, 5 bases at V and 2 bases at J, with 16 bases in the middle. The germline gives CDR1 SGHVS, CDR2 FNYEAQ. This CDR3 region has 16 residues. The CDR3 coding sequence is TGTGCCAGCAGCCCCGCCCATGGGGCAACTGGAAACACCATATATTTT. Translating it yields CASSPAHGATGNTIYF.

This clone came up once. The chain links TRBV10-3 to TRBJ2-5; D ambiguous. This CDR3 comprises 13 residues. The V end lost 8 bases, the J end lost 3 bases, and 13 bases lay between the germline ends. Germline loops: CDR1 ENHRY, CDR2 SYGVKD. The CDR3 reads CAIGPRAKETQYF. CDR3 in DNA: TGTGCCATCGGACCTAGGGCTAAAGAGACCCAGTACTTC.

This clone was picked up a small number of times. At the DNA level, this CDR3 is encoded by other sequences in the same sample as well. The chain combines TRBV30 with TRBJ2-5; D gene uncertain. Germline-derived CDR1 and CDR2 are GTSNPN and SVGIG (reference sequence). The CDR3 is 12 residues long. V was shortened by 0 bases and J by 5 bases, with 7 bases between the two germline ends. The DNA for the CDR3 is TGTGCCTGGAGTGTATTGGGGGAGACCCAGTACTTC. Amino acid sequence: CAWSVLGETQYF.

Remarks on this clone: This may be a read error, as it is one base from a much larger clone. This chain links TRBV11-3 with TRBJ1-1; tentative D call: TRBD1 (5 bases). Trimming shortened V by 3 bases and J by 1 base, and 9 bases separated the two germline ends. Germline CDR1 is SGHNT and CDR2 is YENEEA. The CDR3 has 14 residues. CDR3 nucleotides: TGTGCCAGCAGCTTTTCAGGGAAGAACACTGAAGCTTTCTTT. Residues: CASSFSGKNTEAFF. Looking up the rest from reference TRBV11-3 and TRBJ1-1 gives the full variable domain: EAGVVQSPRYKIIEKKQPVAFWCNPISGHNTLYWYLQNLGQGPELLIRYENEEAVDDSQLPKDRFSAERLKGVDSTLKIQPAELGDSAVYLCASSFSGKNTEAFFGQGTRLTVV.

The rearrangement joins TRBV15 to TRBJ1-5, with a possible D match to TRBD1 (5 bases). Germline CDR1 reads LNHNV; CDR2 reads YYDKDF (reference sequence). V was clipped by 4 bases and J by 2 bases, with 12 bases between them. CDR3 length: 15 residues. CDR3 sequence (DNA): TGTGCCACCAGCATAGAAGACAGACGCAATCAGCCCCAGCATTTT. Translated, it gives CATSIEDRRNQPQHF.

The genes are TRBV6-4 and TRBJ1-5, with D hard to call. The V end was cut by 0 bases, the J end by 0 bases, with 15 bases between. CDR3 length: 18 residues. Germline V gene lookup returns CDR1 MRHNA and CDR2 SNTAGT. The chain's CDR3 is CASSDSMGGQASNQPQHF. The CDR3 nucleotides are TGTGCCAGCAGTGACTCGATGGGTGGGCAGGCTAGCAATCAGCCCCAGCATTTT.

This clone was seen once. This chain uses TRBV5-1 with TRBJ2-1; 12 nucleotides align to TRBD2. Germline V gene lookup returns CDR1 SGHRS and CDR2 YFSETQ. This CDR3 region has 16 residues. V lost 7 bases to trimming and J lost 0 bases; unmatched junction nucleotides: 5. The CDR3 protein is CASSLAGGNSYNEQFF. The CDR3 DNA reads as TGCGCCAGCTCCCTAGCGGGAGGGAACTCCTACAATGAGCAGTTCTTC.

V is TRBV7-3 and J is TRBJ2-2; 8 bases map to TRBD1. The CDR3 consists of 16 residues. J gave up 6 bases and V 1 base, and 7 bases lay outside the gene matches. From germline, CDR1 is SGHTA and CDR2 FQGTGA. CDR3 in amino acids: CASSLSRSQGAGELFF. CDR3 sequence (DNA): TGTGCCAGCAGCTTAAGTCGATCACAGGGGGCCGGGGAGCTGTTTTTT.

CDR3 protein: CASSQDFRGNSPLHF. CDR3 nucleotide sequence: TGCGCCAGCAGCCAAGATTTCCGGGGGAATTCACCCCTCCACTTT. The V and J genes are TRBV4-3 and TRBJ1-6, with D maybe TRBD1 (5 bases). Germline V gene sequence: CDR1 LGHNA, CDR2 YSLEER. Trimming pared 0 bases from V and 7 bases from J, leaving 10 bases between. This CDR3 has 15 residues.